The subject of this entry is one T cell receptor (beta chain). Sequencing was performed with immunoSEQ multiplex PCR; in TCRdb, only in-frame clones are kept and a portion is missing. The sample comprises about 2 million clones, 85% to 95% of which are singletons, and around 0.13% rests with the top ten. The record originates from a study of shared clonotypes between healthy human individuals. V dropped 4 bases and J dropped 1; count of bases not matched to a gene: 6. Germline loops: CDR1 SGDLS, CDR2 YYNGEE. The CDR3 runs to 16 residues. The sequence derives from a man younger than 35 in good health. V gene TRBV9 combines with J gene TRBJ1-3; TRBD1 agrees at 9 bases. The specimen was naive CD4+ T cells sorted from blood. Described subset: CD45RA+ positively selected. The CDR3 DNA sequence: TGTGCCAGCAGCACCCGACAGGGGGTTTCTGGAAACACCATATATTTT. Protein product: CASSTRQGVSGNTIYF.